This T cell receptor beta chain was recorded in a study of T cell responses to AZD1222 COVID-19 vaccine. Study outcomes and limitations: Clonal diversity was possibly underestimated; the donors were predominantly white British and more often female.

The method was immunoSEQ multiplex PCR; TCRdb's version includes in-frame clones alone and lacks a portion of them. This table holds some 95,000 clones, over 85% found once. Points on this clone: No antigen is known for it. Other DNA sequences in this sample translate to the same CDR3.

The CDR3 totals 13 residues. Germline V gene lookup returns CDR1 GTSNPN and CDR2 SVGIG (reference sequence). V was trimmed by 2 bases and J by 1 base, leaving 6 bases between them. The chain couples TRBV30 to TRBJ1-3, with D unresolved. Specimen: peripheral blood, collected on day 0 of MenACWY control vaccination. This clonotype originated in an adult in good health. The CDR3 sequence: CAWSRGSGNTIYF. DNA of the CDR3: TGTGCCTGGAGTAGAGGGTCTGGAAACACCATATATTTT.